A selection of T cell receptor beta chains follows, all from one sample in a study of T cell repertoires in cytomegalovirus infection. One entry per CDR3 protein results from TCRdb running MiXCR on the reads. The sample carries 100,000 or so distinct CDR3 sequences, more than 20% recorded once. Sequences were obtained from CD8+ T cells from PBMCs. The receptors here all came from a human donor in good health (CMV status not recorded). Some clones in this sample may be carry-over from other donors' samples. The CDR3 runs from the conserved cysteine through the conserved F or W. The D gene is left open where the match is weak. Only some rows state a clone size, as once, few, many or a class for expanded clones.

clone_size: few
v_call: TRBV11-3
j_call: TRBJ2-2
d_call: .
cdr3_aa: CASSPGYTGELFF
cdr3_nt: TGTGCCAGCAGCCCGGGTTACACCGGGGAGCTGTTTTTT

clone_size: few
v_call: TRBV11-2
j_call: TRBJ2-3
d_call: .
cdr3_aa: CASEGRPTQYF
cdr3_nt: TGTGCCAGCGAGGGTCGGCCAACGCAGTATTTT

clone_size: few
v_call: TRBV7-6
j_call: TRBJ2-1
d_call: .
cdr3_aa: CASSLFRTSHNEQFF
cdr3_nt: TGTGCCAGCAGCTTATTCCGAACATCCCACAATGAGCAGTTCTTC

clone_size: few
v_call: TRBV28
j_call: TRBJ2-7
d_call: TRBD1
cdr3_aa: CASSQDRAPSEQYF
cdr3_nt: TGTGCCAGCAGTCAGGACAGGGCGCCCTCCGAGCAGTACTTC

clone_size: few
v_call: TRBV6-1
j_call: TRBJ2-7
d_call: .
cdr3_aa: CASSRGLSYEQYF
cdr3_nt: TGTGCCAGCAGTCGCGGACTCAGCTACGAGCAGTACTTC

clone_size: .
v_call: TRBV11-2
j_call: TRBJ2-5
d_call: .
cdr3_aa: CASSLEGSRETQYF
cdr3_nt: TGTGCCAGCAGCTTAGAGGGTTCCCGAGAGACCCAGTACTTC

clone_size: .
v_call: TRBV9
j_call: TRBJ2-2
d_call: TRBD2
cdr3_aa: CASSASGRVHTGELFF
cdr3_nt: TGTGCCAGCAGCGCCAGTGGGAGGGTTCATACCGGGGAGCTGTTTTTT

clone_size: few
v_call: TRBV18
j_call: TRBJ2-7
d_call: TRBD1
cdr3_aa: CASSPPDRQHEQYF
cdr3_nt: TGTGCCAGCTCACCACCGGACAGGCAGCACGAGCAGTACTTC

clone_size: .
v_call: TRBV7-2
j_call: TRBJ2-5
d_call: TRBD2
cdr3_aa: CASSSSGGPGETQYF
cdr3_nt: TGTGCCAGCAGCTCTAGCGGGGGGCCTGGAGAGACCCAGTACTTC

clone_size: few
v_call: TRBV6-2/TRBV6-3
j_call: TRBJ2-7
d_call: TRBD1
cdr3_aa: CASSYSRGQNEQYF
cdr3_nt: TGTGCCAGCAGTTACTCGAGGGGACAGAACGAGCAGTACTTC

clone_size: many
v_call: TRBV11-2
j_call: TRBJ2-5
d_call: TRBD2
cdr3_aa: CASSRPSGGQETQYF
cdr3_nt: TGTGCCAGCAGCCGGCCTAGCGGGGGGCAAGAGACCCAGTACTTC

clone_size: many
v_call: TRBV7-9
j_call: TRBJ2-7
d_call: TRBD2
cdr3_aa: CASSPGLAGAVEQYF
cdr3_nt: TGTGCCAGCAGCCCGGGACTAGCGGGAGCGGTCGAGCAGTACTTC

clone_size: .
v_call: TRBV12-3/TRBV12-4
j_call: TRBJ2-7
d_call: .
cdr3_aa: CASSLQTYEQYF
cdr3_nt: TGTGCCAGCAGTTTACAGACCTACGAGCAGTACTTC

clone_size: many
v_call: TRBV10-3
j_call: TRBJ2-7
d_call: .
cdr3_aa: CAISAGTSEQYF
cdr3_nt: TGTGCCATCAGCGCGGGGACCAGCGAGCAGTACTTC

clone_size: many
v_call: TRBV6-2/TRBV6-3
j_call: TRBJ1-2
d_call: .
cdr3_aa: CASSYSDILLSYGYTF
cdr3_nt: TGTGCCAGCAGTTACTCCGACATCCTCCTCAGCTATGGCTACACCTTC

clone_size: few
v_call: TRBV15
j_call: TRBJ1-5
d_call: .
cdr3_aa: CATSGGNQPQHF
cdr3_nt: TGTGCCACCAGCGGCGGCAATCAGCCCCAGCATTTT

clone_size: once
v_call: TRBV20-1
j_call: TRBJ1-6
d_call: .
cdr3_aa: CSASGGDNSPLHF
cdr3_nt: TGCAGTGCTAGCGGAGGGGATAATTCACCCCTCCACTTT

clone_size: .
v_call: TRBV4-3
j_call: TRBJ2-7
d_call: .
cdr3_aa: CASSQGGAYEQYF
cdr3_nt: TGCGCCAGCAGCCAAGGAGGGGCCTACGAGCAGTACTTC

clone_size: .
v_call: TRBV28
j_call: TRBJ2-6
d_call: .
cdr3_aa: CASLPLRGSGANVLTF
cdr3_nt: TGTGCCAGCCTGCCTCTTCGAGGCTCTGGGGCCAACGTCCTGACTTTC

clone_size: few
v_call: TRBV12-5
j_call: TRBJ2-7
d_call: .
cdr3_aa: CASGLVRPRGGYEQYF
cdr3_nt: TGTGCTAGTGGTTTGGTTCGACCCAGGGGGGGCTACGAGCAGTACTTC

clone_size: .
v_call: TRBV28
j_call: TRBJ2-7
d_call: .
cdr3_aa: CADFSGAGISYEQYF
cdr3_nt: TGTGCCGACTTCTCTGGGGCTGGAATCTCCTACGAGCAGTACTTC

clone_size: .
v_call: TRBV29-1
j_call: TRBJ2-1
d_call: TRBD2
cdr3_aa: CSVAGGNEQFF
cdr3_nt: TGCAGCGTTGCGGGGGGCAATGAGCAGTTCTTC